The clone carrying this T cell receptor beta chain was seen repeatedly, ten times or more. The antigen is undetermined. Germline V lookup: CDR1 SGHTA, CDR2 FQGNSA. There are 14 residues in the CDR3. V shed 6 bases and J shed 4 bases, with 15 bases lying between them. This entry comes from a study of Graves' ophthalmopathy and Graves' hyperthyroidism. Whole-study context: Ahead of any treatment, peripheral blood was obtained at the initial diagnosis. Study outcomes and limitations: The authors also found most expanded thyroid clonotypes above 0.001 frequency in blood.

Hyperthyroidism patients had new diagnoses, durations under 2 months, and ages of 18 to 65. PBMCs were isolated from an approximately 10 ml sample of fresh peripheral blood. Amplification targeted the TCR beta CDR3 regions, with RNA transcripts as the source material. RT-PCR in the first round used HTBI primers; a second-round multiplex PCR followed. In TCRdb, the multiplex PCR reads were re-called with MiXCR into one record per CDR3 protein. This sample has 500,000 to 700,000 distinct CDR3 sequences, with approximately 21% found just once. Sequencing was done on a sample of peripheral blood. The J gene is TRBJ1-2, the V gene TRBV7-2; D remains unclear. The receptor comes from a woman aged 18-29 years with stable Graves' hyperthyroidism. Some clones in this sample may be carry-over from other donors' samples. CDR3 in amino acids: CASSWLGRRYGYTF. The CDR3 DNA follows: TGTGCCAGCAGTTGGCTGGGCAGGCGCTATGGCTACACCTTC.